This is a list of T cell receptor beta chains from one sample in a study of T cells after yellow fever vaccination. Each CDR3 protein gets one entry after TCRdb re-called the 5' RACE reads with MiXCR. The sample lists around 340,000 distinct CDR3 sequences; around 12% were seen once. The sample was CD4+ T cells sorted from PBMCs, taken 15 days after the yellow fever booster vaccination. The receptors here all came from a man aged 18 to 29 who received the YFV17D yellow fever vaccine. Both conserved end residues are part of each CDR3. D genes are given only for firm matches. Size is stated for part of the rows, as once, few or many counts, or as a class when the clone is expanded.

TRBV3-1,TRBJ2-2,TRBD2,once,TGTGCCAGCAGTCGACTAGCGGGGTTCGACGGGGAGCTGTTTTTT,CASSRLAGFDGELFF
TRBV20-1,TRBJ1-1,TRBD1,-,TGCAGTGCTAGAGAGCCAACAGGGGCACTCACTGAAGCTTTCTTT,CSAREPTGALTEAFF
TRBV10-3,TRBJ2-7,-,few,TGTGCCATCAGTGCCCCGGAGAGGGCCGGGGTTTCGAGGTACGAGCAGTACTTC,CAISAPERAGVSRYEQYF
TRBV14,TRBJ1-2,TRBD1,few,TGTGCCAGCAGCCAAGGGACAGGCCGATTTTATGGCTACACCTTC,CASSQGTGRFYGYTF
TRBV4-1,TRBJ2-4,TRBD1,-,TGCGCCAGCAGCCAAGGGGACAGGCAAATCATTCAGTACTTC,CASSQGDRQIIQYF
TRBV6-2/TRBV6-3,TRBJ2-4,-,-,TGTGCCAGCACCAACTCCCAGGGTCGGGACATTCAGTACTTC,CASTNSQGRDIQYF
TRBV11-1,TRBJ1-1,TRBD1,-,TGTGCCAGCAGGACAGGGGGAGAAGCGAACACTGAAGCTTTCTTT,CASRTGGEANTEAFF
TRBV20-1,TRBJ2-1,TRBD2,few,TGCAGTGCTGCTAGCGGGGTATACAATGAGCAGTTCTTC,CSAASGVYNEQFF
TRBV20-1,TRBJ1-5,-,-,TGCAGTGCTAGTCCAGGGCTAGCGCAGCCCCAGCATTTT,CSASPGLAQPQHF
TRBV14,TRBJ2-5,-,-,TGTGCCAGCAGCTCAAGGGGCTCTGGGGAGACCCAGTACTTC,CASSSRGSGETQYF
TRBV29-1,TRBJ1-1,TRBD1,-,TGCAGCGTTGCCGTGGACAGGGGGGGCACTGAAGCTTTCTTT,CSVAVDRGGTEAFF
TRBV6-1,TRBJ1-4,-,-,TGTGCCAGCCGTCGGGCTGAGGGGGGCGGTGAAAAACTGTTTTTT,CASRRAEGGGEKLFF
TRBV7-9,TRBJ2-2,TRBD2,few,TGTGCCAGCAGCTCCAAAACCGGGACTAGCTACGGATGGGACACCGGGGAGCTGTTTTTT,CASSSKTGTSYGWDTGELFF
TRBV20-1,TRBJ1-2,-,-,TGCAGTGCTGAAACAGGGCCCCTTAACTATGGCTACACCTTC,CSAETGPLNYGYTF
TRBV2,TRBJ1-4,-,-,TGTGCCAGCAGTGAATTTATAAGGGGTGGAGAAAAACTGTTTTTT,CASSEFIRGGEKLFF
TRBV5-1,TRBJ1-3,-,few,TGCGCCAGCAGCTTGGGGGTTGACGGACTGATAAACACCATATATTTT,CASSLGVDGLINTIYF
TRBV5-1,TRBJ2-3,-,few,TGCGCCAGCAGCTTATCACAATACACAGATACGCAGTATTTT,CASSLSQYTDTQYF
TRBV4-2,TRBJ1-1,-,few,TGTGCCAGCAGCCAAGTCACAGGCTCTGCTGAAGCTTTCTTT,CASSQVTGSAEAFF
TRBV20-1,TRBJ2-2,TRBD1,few,TGCAGTGCTTACGGGACAGGTGACACCGGGGAGCTGTTTTTT,CSAYGTGDTGELFF
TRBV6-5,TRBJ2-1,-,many,TGTGCCAGCAAGGAGCGCTCAAGCCCCATGAGCTCCTACAATGAGCAGTTCTTC,CASKERSSPMSSYNEQFF
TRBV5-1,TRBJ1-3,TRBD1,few,TGCGCCAGCAGTAGGACAGGGCCGGAAAACACCATATATTTT,CASSRTGPENTIYF
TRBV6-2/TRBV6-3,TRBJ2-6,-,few,TGTGCCAGCAGTTACACTAGGTTCCTCCTCTCTGGGGCCAACGTCCTGACTTTC,CASSYTRFLLSGANVLTF
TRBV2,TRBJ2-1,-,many,TGTGCCAGCAGTGAGTTGCTCCCAAACAATGAGCAGTTCTTC,CASSELLPNNEQFF
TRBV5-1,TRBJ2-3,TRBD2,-,TGCGCCAGCAGCCCCCTAGCGGGGGGGCGGACAGATACGCAGTATTTT,CASSPLAGGRTDTQYF
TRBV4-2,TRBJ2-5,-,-,TGTGCCAGCAGCCAGGCCGGAGAGACCCAGTACTTC,CASSQAGETQYF
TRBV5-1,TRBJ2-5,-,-,TGCGCCAGCAGCTTAGGGACTCGAAGTCAAGAGACCCAGTACTTC,CASSLGTRSQETQYF
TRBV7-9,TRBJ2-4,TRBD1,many,TGTGCCAGCAGCTTCGGACAGGGGGACCCAATAGCCAAAAACATTCAGTACTTC,CASSFGQGDPIAKNIQYF
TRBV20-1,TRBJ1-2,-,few,TGCAGTGCTAGAGATTCTGCGGGCTACACCTTC,CSARDSAGYTF
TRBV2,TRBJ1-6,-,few,TGTGCCAGCAGTTGGGACACCCTGGGGTCACCCCTCCACTTT,CASSWDTLGSPLHF
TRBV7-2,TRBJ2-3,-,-,TGTGCCAGCAGCCTCCGGGACGGCTCGAATACGCAGTATTTT,CASSLRDGSNTQYF
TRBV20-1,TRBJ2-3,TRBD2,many,TGCAGTGCGAGTCGGGGGGGCTTAGATACGCAGTATTTT,CSASRGGLDTQYF
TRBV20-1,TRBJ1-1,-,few,TGCAGTGCTAGTCTTCAGGGGCTGGACACTGAAGCTTTCTTT,CSASLQGLDTEAFF
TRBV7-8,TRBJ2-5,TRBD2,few,TGTGCCAGCAGCTTATCGGGAGGCGGGCTAGCGGGGTATAAGACCCAGTACTTC,CASSLSGGGLAGYKTQYF
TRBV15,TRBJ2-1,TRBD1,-,TGTGCCACCAGCAGGCCAGGGGGCACGGATGAGCAGTTCTTC,CATSRPGGTDEQFF
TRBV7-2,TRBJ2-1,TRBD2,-,TGTGCCAGCAGCTTCCGGACATCCCAGCGGGGTCGGAATGAGCAGTTCTTC,CASSFRTSQRGRNEQFF
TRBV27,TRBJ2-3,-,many,TGTGCCAGCAGTCAATACCCCCTCACAGATACGCAGTATTTT,CASSQYPLTDTQYF
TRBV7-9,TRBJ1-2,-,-,TGTGCTACACGGCAGGGGAGCGGCTACACCTTC,CATRQGSGYTF
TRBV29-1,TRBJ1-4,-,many,TGCAGCGTTGGAGAGGGGGGGCCTGCAACTAATGAAAAACTGTTTTTT,CSVGEGGPATNEKLFF
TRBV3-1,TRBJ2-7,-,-,TGTGCCAGCAGCCAGGGGAATGCCTACGAGCAGTACTTC,CASSQGNAYEQYF
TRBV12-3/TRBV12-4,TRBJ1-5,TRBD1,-,TGTGCCAGCAAAAATACAGGGGATAGCAATCAGCCCCAGCATTTT,CASKNTGDSNQPQHF
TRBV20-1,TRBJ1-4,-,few,TGCAGTGCTAGAGACAGTATTAATGAAAAACTGTTTTTT,CSARDSINEKLFF
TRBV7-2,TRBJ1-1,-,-,TGTGCCAGCAGAAAACCCCCGAACACTGAAGCTTTCTTT,CASRKPPNTEAFF
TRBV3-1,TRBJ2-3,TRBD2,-,TGTGCCAGCAGCCAAGGGACTAGCGTCGGGACAGATACGCAGTATTTT,CASSQGTSVGTDTQYF
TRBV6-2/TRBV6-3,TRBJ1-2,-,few,TGTGCCAGCAGTTCACGATCCTTCGGCTATGGCTACACCTTC,CASSSRSFGYGYTF
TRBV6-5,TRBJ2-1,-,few,TGTGCCAGCAGTGAGGACAGCTACAATGAGCAGTTCTTC,CASSEDSYNEQFF
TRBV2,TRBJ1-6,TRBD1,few,TGTGCCAGCAGTAAGGACAGGGTACGCAATTCACCCCTCCACTTT,CASSKDRVRNSPLHF
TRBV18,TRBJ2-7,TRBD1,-,TGTGCCAGCTCACCTGGACAGGGAACCCGGGGGGAGCAGTACTTC,CASSPGQGTRGEQYF
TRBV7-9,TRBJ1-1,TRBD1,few,TGTGCCAGCAGCTTAGGGACAGGCGGCCCGGTGGGTGAAACTGAAGCTTTCTTT,CASSLGTGGPVGETEAFF
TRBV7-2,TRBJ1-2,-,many,TGTGCCAGCAGCTTAACCCAGGGGCTGGGTGGCTACACCTTC,CASSLTQGLGGYTF
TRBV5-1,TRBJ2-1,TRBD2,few,TGCGCCAGCAGTCCCCTAGCGGGGGGGCAATACAATGAGCAGTTCTTC,CASSPLAGGQYNEQFF
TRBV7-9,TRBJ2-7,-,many,TGTGCCAGCAGCTTGATCCTGGGCCCAGGGGCCTACGAGCAGTACTTC,CASSLILGPGAYEQYF
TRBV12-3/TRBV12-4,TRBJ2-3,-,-,TGTGCCAGCAGCAAGAGTGGGGCCGCCTATTTT,CASSKSGAAYF
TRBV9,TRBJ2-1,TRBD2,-,TGTGCCAGCAGCCGGGGGGGCAAATACAATGAGCAGTTCTTC,CASSRGGKYNEQFF
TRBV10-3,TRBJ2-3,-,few,TGTGCCATCAGTAATTTTGCGGGGGCCCCCACTAGCACAGATACGCAGTATTTT,CAISNFAGAPTSTDTQYF
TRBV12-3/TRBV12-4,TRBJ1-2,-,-,TGTGCCAGCAGTTTCAACCGCTATGGCTACACCTTC,CASSFNRYGYTF
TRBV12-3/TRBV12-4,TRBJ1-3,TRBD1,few,TGTGCCAGCAGTGACAGGGCCTCTGGAAACACCATATATTTT,CASSDRASGNTIYF
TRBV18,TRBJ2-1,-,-,TGTGCCAGCTCACTCCGGGGAAACAATGAGCAGTTCTTC,CASSLRGNNEQFF
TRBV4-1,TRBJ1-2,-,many,TGCGCCAGCAGCCATGGGCAGGGTGGATCCTATGGCTACACCTTC,CASSHGQGGSYGYTF
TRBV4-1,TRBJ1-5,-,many,TGCGCCAGCAGCCAACAATCAGCGGGGAATCAGCCCCAGCATTTT,CASSQQSAGNQPQHF